Presented here are 15 T cell receptor beta chains from one specimen sequenced in a study of T cells in narcolepsy (dated 2018 in TCRdb). Library preparation employed the immunoSEQ multiplex PCR assay. Not all clones reach the TCRdb copy of this immuneACCESS table, which keeps in-frame sequences only. Checked studies attribute under half of the gap to unresolved V genes and leave the rest unexplained. A total of more than 20,000 clones appear in this sample, about four fifths of them only once. The ten largest account for 0.9% to 1.2% of the sample. Sequenced input: memory (CD45RA-) CD4+ T cells from blood. This specimen's cell subset or site label, interpreted: memory T cells sorted ex vivo from peripheral blood. These receptors all stem from a human donor in good health.

This clone was seen once. J is TRBJ2-1 and V is TRBV30; 12 bases map to TRBD2. The CDR3 totals 17 residues. Trimming at V came to 1 base and at J to 2 bases, leaving 6 bases not matched to a gene. CDR1 is GTSNPN, CDR2 SVGIG, per germline (reference sequence). The CDR3 bases are TGTGCCTGGAGTGACCCTCGGACTAGCGGGGCCTACAATGAGCAGTTCTTC. It specifies CAWSDPRTSGAYNEQFF.

This clone was counted only a few times. V and J are TRBV4-2 and TRBJ1-3, with a possible D match to TRBD1 (5 bases). This CDR3 is 21 amino acids long. V was cut by 0 bases and J by 0 bases, with 24 bases left in between. Per the germline V gene, CDR1 is LGHNA and CDR2 is YNFKEQ. The CDR3 nucleotides read TGTGCCAGCAGCCAAGAATCCCTTTCGGCAGGGCGAATTAGCTCTGGAAACACCATATATTTT. This sequence encodes CASSQESLSAGRISSGNTIYF.

The chain couples TRBV19 to TRBJ1-5, with TRBD1 matching 9 bases. J was trimmed by 5 bases and V by 5 bases; bases with no gene match: 1. Per the germline V gene, CDR1 is LNHDA and CDR2 is SQIVND (reference sequence). This CDR3 is built from 13 residues. The CDR3 loop is CASSGTGYQPQHF. In DNA, the CDR3 is TGTGCCAGTAGTGGGACAGGGTATCAGCCCCAGCATTTT.

The chain uses TRBV2 and TRBJ1-2; D possibly corresponds to TRBD1 (6 bases). V lost 6 bases to trimming and J lost 3 bases, with 17 bases between them. The CDR3 is 15 residues long. Germline V gives CDR1 SNHLY, CDR2 FYNNEI. Here the CDR3 DNA reads TGTGCCAGCAGCGATGGGAACAGGGTCGACTATGGCTACACCTTC. Encoded protein: CASSDGNRVDYGYTF.

The chain is built from TRBV28 and TRBJ2-5, with D tentatively TRBD1 (6 bases). V lost 3 bases and J 4 bases, leaving 21 bases between the germline ends. CDR3 length equals 17 residues. Germline V gene data show CDR1 as MDHEN and CDR2 as SYDVKM. CDR3 loop: CASSFFQGQGLGETQYF. In nucleotides, the CDR3 is TGTGCCAGCAGTTTCTTTCAGGGGCAAGGGCTCGGAGAGACCCAGTACTTC.

This clone appeared a few times. The V call is TRBV10-3, the J call TRBJ1-1, with unresolved D. The CDR3 length is 14 residues. CDR1 is ENHRY, CDR2 SYGVKD, per germline. V was clipped by 2 bases and J by 0 bases, with 7 bases between them. The CDR3: CAISEASVNTEAFF. CDR3 DNA sequence: TGTGCCATCAGTGAGGCCTCGGTGAACACTGAAGCTTTCTTT.

This clone was detected once. The chain carries TRBV28 and TRBJ1-5; D remains unclear. From germline, CDR1 is MDHEN and CDR2 SYDVKM. This CDR3 is built from 12 residues. The V gene lost 8 bases and the J gene lost 3 bases, with 8 bases spanning the gap. In nucleotides, the CDR3 is TGTGCCAGCCAGGTACCCAATCAGCCCCAGCATTTT. Its protein product is CASQVPNQPQHF.

The gene calls are TRBV7-2 and TRBJ2-5; D is possibly TRBD1 (5 bases). Germline CDR1 is SGHTA and CDR2 is FQGNSA. V was cut by 0 bases and J by 5 bases, with 7 bases left in between. This CDR3 has 13 residues. Here the CDR3 reads CASSLARAETQYF. The CDR3 bases are TGTGCCAGCAGCTTAGCCAGGGCTGAGACCCAGTACTTC.

V and J are TRBV30 and TRBJ2-1, with 7 bases fitting TRBD1. In germline, CDR1 is GTSNPN, CDR2 SVGIG (reference sequence). Unmatched junction bases numbered 4, after V lost 5 bases and J lost 0 bases. The CDR3 has 14 residues. The CDR3 DNA reads TGTGCCTGGCTACAGGGGAGCTCCTACAATGAGCAGTTCTTC. Translated: CAWLQGSSYNEQFF.

This chain connects TRBV19 to TRBJ1-2; D ambiguous. There are 14 residues in the CDR3. V was cut by 5 bases and J by 7 bases, with 17 bases left in between. CDR1 and CDR2 (germline): LNHDA, SQIVND (reference sequence). In nucleotides, the CDR3 is TGTGCCAGTAGTCCCCGTTTGCTAGGGTCTGGCTACACCTTC. Its translation is CASSPRLLGSGYTF.

The chain uses TRBV6-5 and TRBJ2-7; 8 positions match TRBD1. This CDR3 comprises 14 residues. The trim removed 2 bases at V and 4 bases at J, leaving 4 bases unmatched. In germline, CDR1 is MNHEY, CDR2 SVGAGI. The CDR3 nucleotides read TGTGCCAGCAGTTACCAGGACAGGGCTTACGAGCAGTACTTC. Protein: CASSYQDRAYEQYF.

The chain couples TRBV18 to TRBJ2-5, with D hard to call. V was cut by 1 base and J by 4 bases, with 4 bases left in between. The length of the CDR3 is 12 residues. Germline CDR1 KGHSH, CDR2 LQKENI. The CDR3 sequence is CASSPRGETQYF. The CDR3 DNA reads TGTGCCAGCTCACCACGGGGAGAGACCCAGTACTTC.

The V and J genes are TRBV28 and TRBJ2-3; 11 positions agree with TRBD1. CDR1 and CDR2 (germline): MDHEN, SYDVKM. The CDR3 length is 16 residues. Unmatched junction bases numbered 3, after V lost 3 bases and J lost 1 base. DNA for the CDR3: TGTGCCAGCAGTTTTGGACAGGGGGCAGGCACAGATACGCAGTATTTT. It yields the protein CASSFGQGAGTDTQYF.

V usage is TRBV19 and J usage is TRBJ2-1; TRBD2 agrees at 11 bases. Trimming took 4 bases from V and 7 from J; bases not matched to a gene: 6. Germline V gives CDR1 LNHDA, CDR2 SQIVND (reference sequence). This CDR3 comprises 15 residues. CDR3 amino acids: CASSTIAGGPNEQFF. CDR3 sequence (DNA): TGTGCCAGTAGTACAATAGCGGGAGGGCCTAATGAGCAGTTCTTC.

V and J are TRBV6-1 and TRBJ1-5; possibly TRBD1 for D (6 bases). Per the germline V gene, CDR1 is MNHNS and CDR2 is SASEGT. The V gene lost 4 bases and the J gene lost 4 bases, with 14 bases spanning the gap. The CDR3 totals 15 residues. The chain's CDR3 is CASSVARGGNQPQHF. The CDR3 DNA is TGTGCCAGCAGTGTCGCGAGGGGGGGGAATCAGCCCCAGCATTTT.